Reported below is one TCR beta chain. Its antigen remains unknown. The germline CDR1 and CDR2 sequences are MNHNS and SASEGT. This CDR3 contains 16 residues. V lost 2 bases, J lost 5 bases, and 18 bases lay in between. Specified time point: blood 2 weeks post-SBRT. Treatment indicated: 15 Gy SBRT to primary tumor, nephrectomy 4 weeks later. Blood was sampled at baseline, 2 weeks and 4 weeks after SBRT. Generated by immunoSEQ multiplex PCR, the TCRdb table keeps only in-frame clones and is missing some. The repertoire has tens of thousands of clones, roughly 79% of them found once; the top ten carry about 7%. These data are taken from a study of radiation and T cells in renal cell carcinoma. Study as a whole: Nephrectomy followed 15 Gy stereotactic body radiation by 4 weeks. Study outcomes and limitations: Top tumor clonotypes rose in blood 2 weeks post-radiation, then contracted.

The rearrangement uses TRBV6-1 and TRBJ1-2; D not certain. The specimen comprised blood, sampled from a patient whose treatment included radiotherapy and nephrectomy. The sequence came from a man aged 55 to 70 with renal cell carcinoma. This CDR3 reads CASSENRAARVYGYTF. The CDR3 DNA reads TGTGCCAGCAGTGAAAATCGGGCCGCGAGGGTATATGGCTACACCTTC.